The 12 T cell receptor beta chains reported below all come from one sample, sequenced in a study of blood T cell repertoires in COVID-19. TCRdb keeps only in-frame clones here, not all; method: immunoSEQ multiplex PCR. Of approximately 230,000 clones in the sample, around 90% were seen once. The sample comprised PBMCs or T cells enriched from blood (not recorded which). These receptors all come from a woman in her twenties or thirties with acute COVID-19.

This sequence joins TRBV5-8 and TRBJ1-5, with D tentatively TRBD1 (5 bases). Germline V CDR1 and CDR2: SGHTS, YDEGEE. The CDR3 spans 14 residues. V lost 3 bases to trimming and J lost 3 bases, with 10 bases between them. In DNA form, the CDR3 reads TGTGCCAGCAGCTCTCCGGGGGTCAATCAGCCCCAGCATTTT. Protein: CASSSPGVNQPQHF.

The sample holds a few counts of this clone. Written as DNA, the CDR3 is TGTGCTAGTGGTTCCCCGGTAGGGGGCCTATACAATGAGCAGTTCTTC. Encoded protein: CASGSPVGGLYNEQFF. The chain employs TRBV12-5 and TRBJ2-1; 7 bases match TRBD1. CDR1 and CDR2 (germline): LGHNT, FRNRAP. The CDR3 spans 16 residues. J was trimmed by 4 bases and V by 4 bases; bases with no gene match: 10.

The chain combines TRBV12-3 or TRBV12-4 with TRBJ1-2; D perhaps matches TRBD1 (5 bases). CDR3 length: 12 amino acids. V was clipped by 8 bases and J by 3 bases, with 10 bases between them. The CDR3 DNA reads TGTGCCAGCGGCTTCAGGGACTATGGCTACACCTTC. Translating gives CASGFRDYGYTF.

The chain uses TRBV7-2 and TRBJ2-1; the match to TRBD2 covers 7 bases. The CDR3 runs 16 residues. Per the germline V gene, CDR1 is SGHTA and CDR2 is FQGNSA. J gave up 6 bases and V 1 base, and 9 bases lay outside the gene matches. The CDR3 DNA sequence: TGTGCCAGCAGCTTAGTTGGGACTAATTCCGGCAATGAGCAGTTCTTC. Residues: CASSLVGTNSGNEQFF.

This rearrangement joins TRBV5-1 to TRBJ2-7, with 7 bases fitting TRBD2. V lost 6 bases and J lost 1; bases outside the gene matches: 10. CDR3 length: 15 residues. CDR1 is SGHRS and CDR2 is YFSETQ in the germline V gene. CDR3 sequence (DNA): TGCGCCAGCAAGCGGGGAAGCACAGGTTCCTACGAGCAGTACTTC. Protein sequence: CASKRGSTGSYEQYF.

This clone was observed a single time. The V call is TRBV5-8, the J call TRBJ1-5; D is undetermined. With 2 bases removed from V and 7 bases from J, the gap between germline ends came to 16 bases. The CDR3 sequence is 15 residues long. Germline lookup yields CDR1 SGHTS and CDR2 YDEGEE. In DNA, the CDR3 is TGTGCCAGCAGCTTCTTCTCGGGAAAGCGGCAGCCCCAGCATTTT. This codes for CASSFFSGKRQPQHF.

This clone was seen just once. Here the CDR3 reads CASSRDRGWTEAFF. The DNA of the CDR3 is TGTGCCAGCAGTCGGGACAGGGGATGGACTGAAGCTTTCTTT. The chain carries TRBV7-2 and TRBJ1-1, with 10 bases matching TRBD1. The junction had 6 bases not matched to a gene; V was cut back by 6 bases and J by 5 bases. The CDR3 is made up of 14 amino acids. From germline, CDR1 is SGHTA and CDR2 FQGNSA.

The chain joins TRBV28 to TRBJ1-1, with 8 bases that match TRBD1. V lost 6 bases and J lost 6; bases outside the gene matches: 3. The CDR3 is 12 amino acids. Germline values: CDR1 MDHEN, CDR2 SYDVKM. CDR3 loop: CASSNRGAEAFF. DNA for the CDR3: TGTGCCAGCAGCAACAGGGGGGCTGAAGCTTTCTTT.

The J gene is TRBJ1-6, the V gene TRBV2; possible D gene TRBD1, 6 bases. Looked up from germline, CDR1 is SNHLY and CDR2 is FYNNEI. The CDR3 consists of 14 residues. The ends were cut back, 6 bases at V and 7 bases at J, with 13 bases in the middle. The CDR3 here is CASRKDSENSPLHF. CDR3 DNA sequence: TGTGCCAGCAGAAAGGACAGTGAAAATTCACCCCTCCACTTT.

This chain joins TRBV6-1 and TRBJ2-7, with 9 nucleotides matching TRBD1. After removal of 2 bases from V and 2 bases from J, the junction contained 4 bases not matched to a gene. CDR1 is MNHNS, CDR2 SASEGT, per germline. This CDR3 spans 15 amino acids. The CDR3 here is CASSEWTGEAYEQYF. Here the CDR3 DNA reads TGTGCCAGCAGTGAATGGACAGGGGAAGCCTACGAGCAGTACTTC.

V and J are TRBV6-5 and TRBJ2-3; D is uncertain. V lost 4 bases and J lost 0, with 11 bases in between. The germline V gene has CDR1 MNHEY and CDR2 SVGAGI. The CDR3 loop spans 15 amino acids. CDR3 sequence reads: CASSSSITSTDTQYF. The CDR3 DNA reads TGTGCCAGCAGTTCCTCGATCACTAGCACAGATACGCAGTATTTT.

V gene TRBV11-2 combines with J gene TRBJ2-1; 7 bases are shared with TRBD2. The CDR3 extends over 15 amino acids. Germline V CDR1 and CDR2: SGHAT, FQNNGV. J gave up 9 bases and V 1 base, and 9 bases lay outside the gene matches. The CDR3 spells CASSLVGGWEGEQFF. The CDR3 DNA reads as TGTGCCAGCAGCTTAGTTGGTGGATGGGAGGGTGAGCAGTTCTTC. The whole variable domain, filled in from reference TRBV11-2 and TRBJ2-1, reads EAGVAQSPRYKIIEKRQSVAFWCNPISGHATLYWYQQILGQGPKLLIQFQNNGVVDDSQLPKDRFSAERLKGVDSTLKIQPAKLEDSAVYLCASSLVGGWEGEQFFGPGTRLTVL.